This T cell receptor (beta chain) was identified during a study of blood T cell repertoires in COVID-19. Study-level information: Donors in the United States, Italy and Spain gave samples during acute or convalescent COVID-19.

In the original analysis: The authors estimated nucleated cell counts from reference gene primer amplification. Here immunoSEQ multiplex PCR was the method, and the copy in TCRdb shows in-frame clones only, minus some. D and trimming were read from the DNA, whereas the V and J calls and clone size are those reported in that table. The sample records under 200,000 clones, approximately 81% being singletons. V gave up 7 bases and J gave up 0 bases; unmatched junction bases: 8. Germline assignment: CDR1 MDHEN and CDR2 SYDVKM. This CDR3 has 15 amino acids. The V and J genes are TRBV28 and TRBJ1-1, with 7 bases fitting TRBD1. Sequenced material: peripheral blood. The TCR sequence derives from a woman between 65 and 79 years old with COVID-19, enrolled during active disease. Here the CDR3 reads CASTQRRGMNTEAFF. CDR3 nucleotide sequence: TGTGCCAGCACTCAACGCAGGGGGATGAACACTGAAGCTTTCTTT.